This TCR beta chain is from a study of control samples from healthy donors and cancer patients. Clones were sequenced by immunoSEQ multiplex PCR, and TCRdb holds only the in-frame ones, with some missing. Seen here are 64,000 or so clones, 92% observed once, and the top ten hold 1.5% to 2%. Germline lookup yields CDR1 SGHTS and CDR2 YDEGEE. The CDR3 has 13 amino acids. The V and J ends lost 6 bases and 5 bases respectively, with 12 bases between them. This chain links TRBV5-8 with TRBJ1-5; no clear D. Sequencing input: PBMCs. The TCR originated in a middle-aged man with colorectal cancer. CDR3 loop: CASTPGVYQPQHF. Written as DNA, the CDR3 is TGTGCCAGCACCCCCGGGGTGTATCAGCCCCAGCATTTT.